One sample yielded the 9 T cell receptor beta chains listed below, sequenced in a study of T cell responses to AZD1222 COVID-19 vaccine. The protocol was immunoSEQ multiplex PCR, while the TCRdb copy is restricted to in-frame clones and leaves out a portion. The sample holds around 99,000 clones, roughly 88% seen once. Source: peripheral blood, taken on day 0 of MenACWY control vaccination. These receptors all stem from an adult in good health.

V gene TRBV9 combines with J gene TRBJ2-7, with D possibly being TRBD2 (5 bases). Germline assignment: CDR1 SGDLS and CDR2 YYNGEE. Deletions cut 4 bases from V and 2 bases from J, with 13 bases between. The CDR3 loop spans 14 amino acids. CDR3 sequence: CASSPEGGPYEQYF. DNA for the CDR3: TGTGCCAGCAGCCCCGAGGGCGGGCCCTACGAGCAGTACTTC.

J is TRBJ1-4 and V is TRBV3-1 (or the pseudogene TRBV3-2), with D uncertain. Germline CDR1 LGHDT, CDR2 YNNKEL (reference sequence). This CDR3 is built from 17 residues. The V and J ends lost 4 bases and 5 bases respectively, with 20 bases between them. The CDR3 DNA follows: TGTGCCAGCAGCCGGTACCGCCTCGAAGGGTGGAATGAAAAACTGTTTTTT. It codes for CASSRYRLEGWNEKLFF.

The chain links TRBV7-2 to TRBJ2-1; unclear D gene. V gave up 2 bases and J gave up 1 base, with 12 bases separating them. The CDR3 length is 16 residues. Germline V gene data show CDR1 as SGHTA and CDR2 as FQGNSA. Here the CDR3 DNA reads TGTGCCAGCAGCTTACGACGAGCGCTATCCTACAATGAGCAGTTCTTC. Translating it yields CASSLRRALSYNEQFF.

This chain joins TRBV6-5 and TRBJ2-1; TRBD2 aligns across 10 bases. The junction had 8 bases not matched to a gene; V was cut back by 8 bases and J by 4 bases. The CDR3 is made up of 15 amino acids. The germline V gene has CDR1 MNHEY and CDR2 SVGAGI. The chain's CDR3 is CASSRAGGIYNEQFF. CDR3 nucleotides: TGTGCCAGCTCCCGAGCGGGAGGGATATACAATGAGCAGTTCTTC.

V is TRBV28 and J is TRBJ1-2, with unresolved D. The germline V gene has CDR1 MDHEN and CDR2 SYDVKM. With 11 bases removed from V and 5 bases from J, the gap between germline ends came to 15 bases. This CDR3 spans 12 amino acids. The CDR3 DNA sequence: TGTGCCTGGGGTGGCCTGGGGTATGGCTACACCTTC. Its translation: CAWGGLGYGYTF.

The chain combines TRBV30 with TRBJ2-5; 7 nucleotides line up with TRBD2. With 0 bases clipped from V and 8 bases from J, the junction kept 9 bases outside the gene matches. The CDR3 runs to 14 residues. Germline assignment: CDR1 GTSNPN and CDR2 SVGIG (reference sequence). The CDR3 spells CAWSVLGGGGTQYF. CDR3 in DNA: TGTGCCTGGAGTGTACTTGGCGGGGGAGGAACCCAGTACTTC.

V is TRBV7-2 and J is TRBJ1-2; 8 bases line up with TRBD1. Per the germline V gene, CDR1 is SGHTA and CDR2 is FQGNSA. This CDR3 has 15 residues. The trim removed 3 bases at V and 2 bases at J, leaving 5 bases unmatched. The CDR3 nucleotides are TGTGCCAGCAGCTTTGGGACAGGCGCCAACTATGGCTACACCTTC. It is translated as CASSFGTGANYGYTF.

The chain combines TRBV28 with TRBJ1-4; no clear D. With 10 bases removed from V and 4 bases from J, the gap between germline ends came to 13 bases. Germline-derived CDR1 and CDR2 are MDHEN and SYDVKM. The CDR3 has 13 amino acids. The CDR3 protein is CATCRGRNEKLFF. The CDR3, as DNA: TGTGCCACCTGCCGAGGGCGTAATGAAAAACTGTTTTTT.

The chain links TRBV19 to TRBJ2-7; D might be TRBD2 (5 bases). Trimming took off 4 bases at V and 0 bases at J, with 10 bases between the two ends. This CDR3 has 14 amino acids. Germline values: CDR1 LNHDA, CDR2 SQIVND (reference sequence). The CDR3 sequence is CASSTGLGSYEQYF. The CDR3 DNA follows: TGTGCCAGTAGTACAGGACTGGGCTCCTACGAGCAGTACTTC. The complete variable domain, with remaining parts taken from reference TRBV19 and TRBJ2-7, reads DGGITQSPKYLFRKEGQNVTLSCEQNLNHDAMYWYRQDPGQGLRLIYYSQIVNDFQKGDIAEGYSVSREKKESFPLTVTSAQKNPTAFYLCASSTGLGSYEQYFGPGTRLTVT.